This paragraph reports one TCR beta chain. Its antigen is not known. The data originate from a study of T cells in localized non-small cell lung cancer. General study results and limits: Across samples, adjacent lung featured a median around 60 of the top 100 tumor clones. Elevated blood T cell density was associated with longer overall survival. It was uninvolved adjacent lung that showed the highest T cell clonality, exceeding tumor.

Using immunoSEQ multiplex PCR, the repertoire was profiled, and TCRdb retains in-frame clones only, with some absent. Of 48,000 or so clones listed, 60% to 80% were seen once; the top ten hold roughly a sixth. Sequencing used peripheral blood, obtained before any cancer treatment. This sequence originates from a man between 40 and 75 years old with stage I squamous cell lung carcinoma.

CDR3 sequence: CASSLGGFGDTQYF. The CDR3 DNA is TGTGCCAGCAGCTTAGGGGGGTTTGGAGATACGCAGTATTTT. The chain carries TRBV11-3 and TRBJ2-3; perhaps D is TRBD1 or TRBD2 (5 bases each). There are 14 residues in the CDR3. Germline V gene data show CDR1 as SGHNT and CDR2 as YENEEA. V was pared by 1 base and J by 5 bases, with 10 bases between.